The 4 T cell receptor beta chains in this list originate from one sample, sequenced in a study of blood T cell repertoires in COVID-19. TCRdb's copy holds only in-frame clones and misses some; the assay was immunoSEQ multiplex PCR. This table has approximately 300,000 clones, over 85% appearing once. The sequencing sample was made of PBMCs or T cells enriched from blood (not recorded which). The source is a man aged 55 to 70 who had recovered from COVID-19.

The gene calls are TRBV7-3 and TRBJ2-1; 9 positions agree with TRBD2. Germline CDR1 and CDR2: SGHTA and FQGTGA. V was clipped by 1 base and J by 5 bases; unmatched bases: 9. The CDR3 has 17 amino acids. Here the CDR3 reads CASSLSGGARVNNEQFF. In DNA, the CDR3 is TGTGCCAGCAGCTTAAGCGGGGGGGCCAGGGTGAACAATGAGCAGTTCTTC.

The chain's CDR3 is CASSNPTASGGRTDTQYF. CDR3 DNA: TGTGCCAGCTCAAACCCGACCGCTAGCGGGGGGCGCACAGATACGCAGTATTTT. The chain joins TRBV21-1 to TRBJ2-3; the table's D call, TRBD2, has no DNA check behind it. TRBV21-1 is an annotated pseudogene. The CDR3 spans 18 residues.

The gene calls are TRBV18 and TRBJ2-5, with 7 nucleotides matching TRBD1. The germline CDR1 and CDR2 sequences are KGHSH and LQKENI. CDR3 length: 17 residues. V gave up 0 bases and J gave up 0 bases; unmatched junction bases: 7. The CDR3 is CASSPPRGQIHQETQYF. Written as DNA, the CDR3 is TGTGCCAGCTCACCACCGAGGGGACAGATTCACCAAGAGACCCAGTACTTC.

This chain joins TRBV5-8 and TRBJ2-7, with no clear D. Trimming stripped 0 bases from V and 6 bases from J, with 10 bases between. CDR3 length: 13 amino acids. Germline loops: CDR1 SGHTS, CDR2 YDEGEE. The CDR3 protein is CASSLAVAAEQYF. CDR3 DNA sequence: TGTGCCAGCAGCTTGGCGGTAGCAGCCGAGCAGTACTTC.